A single sample is the source of the 18 T cell receptor beta chains below, sequenced in a study of high-grade serous ovarian cancer treatment subgroups. Tumor tissue was taken before any definitive surgery or chemotherapy was given. TCRdb's copy holds only in-frame clones and misses some; the assay was immunoSEQ multiplex PCR. The repertoire consists of 2,000 to 2,500 clones, with approximately 70% occurring once and the leading ten covering under 15%. The sequencing sample was made of tumor tissue. The receptors derive from a human donor with high-grade serous ovarian cancer.

The J gene is TRBJ1-1, the V gene TRBV27, with D hard to call. The germline CDR1 and CDR2 sequences are MNHEY and SMNVEV (reference sequence). The V and J ends lost 3 bases and 2 bases respectively, with 13 bases between them. CDR3 length equals 15 residues. CDR3 protein: CASSLEGLRNTEAFF. In DNA form, the CDR3 reads TGTGCCAGCAGTTTGGAAGGGCTCCGCAACACTGAAGCTTTCTTT.

The chain combines TRBV7-6 with TRBJ1-2; D might be TRBD1 (5 bases). Germline CDR1 SGHVS, CDR2 FNYEAQ. V lost 1 base to trimming and J lost 4 bases, with 13 bases between them. CDR3 length: 15 amino acids. In DNA form, the CDR3 reads TGTGCCAGCAGCTTAGATTTTGGGGGTTTCTATGGCTACACCTTC. Its translation is CASSLDFGGFYGYTF.

The chain's CDR3 is CASSPLQGYNEQFF. CDR3 sequence (DNA): TGTGCCAGCAGCCCACTTCAGGGATACAATGAGCAGTTCTTC. This sequence joins TRBV28 and TRBJ2-1; D may be TRBD1 (5 bases). Trimming took 6 bases from V and 4 from J, leaving 13 bases between them. This CDR3 is 14 amino acids long. CDR1 and CDR2 from the germline V gene are MDHEN and SYDVKM. The full variable domain, rest sourced from reference TRBV28 and TRBJ2-1, is DVKVTQSSRYLVKRTGEKVFLECVQDMDHENMFWYRQDPGLGLRLIYFSYDVKMKEKGDIPEGYSVSREKKERFSLILESASTNQTSMYLCASSPLQGYNEQFFGPGTRLTVL.

This chain links TRBV18 with TRBJ2-3; weak D call: TRBD2 (6 bases). The CDR3 is made up of 16 amino acids. V lost 3 bases, J lost 2 bases, and 15 bases lay in between. Germline V gene data show CDR1 as KGHSH and CDR2 as LQKENI. In DNA form, the CDR3 reads TGTGCCAGCTCACCGGGTAGCGGCCTGGACACAGATACGCAGTATTTT. Translating gives CASSPGSGLDTDTQYF.

This chain joins TRBV21-1 and TRBJ2-7. TRBV21-1 is marked as a pseudogene. This CDR3 comprises 12 residues. CDR3 coding DNA: TGTGCCAGCAGCAAAGAATTCTACGAGCAGTACGTC. The encoded protein is CASSKEFYEQYV.

In DNA form, the CDR3 reads TGTGCCAGCAGTTTCTTCCTAGCTGGAAAAGAGACCCAGTACTTC. Protein: CASSFFLAGKETQYF. This rearrangement joins TRBV27 to TRBJ2-5; a weak D match, TRBD2 (5 bases). The CDR3 has 15 amino acids. Germline assignment: CDR1 MNHEY and CDR2 SMNVEV (reference sequence). V lost 3 bases and J lost 3, with 14 bases in between.

The CDR3 region has the DNA TGTGCCGTCGACGCGGGTTTCAATGAGCAGTTCTTC. It yields the protein CAVDAGFNEQFF. V and J are TRBV27 and TRBJ2-1; tentatively, D is TRBD2 (5 bases). The CDR3 has 12 residues. Germline V gene sequence: CDR1 MNHEY, CDR2 SMNVEV (reference sequence). V was pared by 11 bases and J by 6 bases, with 14 bases between.

This clone was seen more than once but under ten times. The chain links TRBV6-5 to TRBJ2-3; D is tentatively TRBD1 or TRBD2 (5 bases each). CDR1 is MNHEY, CDR2 SVGAGI, per germline. V lost 4 bases and J 3 bases, leaving 11 bases between the germline ends. The CDR3 spans 14 residues. CDR3 in DNA: TGTGCCAGCAGTTTAATGGGGGAAACAGATACGCAGTATTTT. Amino acid sequence: CASSLMGETDTQYF.

In its sample, this clone was seen once. The chain links TRBV4-3 to TRBJ2-5, with 7 bases that match TRBD2. Germline V gene lookup returns CDR1 LGHNA and CDR2 YSLEER. Unmatched junction bases numbered 7, after V lost 0 bases and J lost 12 bases. The CDR3 extends over 13 amino acids. CDR3 in DNA: TGCGCCAGCAGCCAAGACGTCCTAGCGGAAGAGTACTTC. Protein sequence: CASSQDVLAEEYF.

The CDR3 is CASSSGGGRGYTF. CDR3 bases: TGTGCCAGCAGCTCCGGCGGGGGGAGGGGCTACACCTTC. The chain joins TRBV6-5 to TRBJ1-2, with D perhaps TRBD1 (5 bases). V lost 6 bases and J 8 bases, leaving 16 bases between the germline ends. The V gene's germline CDR1 is MNHEY and CDR2 SVGAGI. This CDR3 has 13 residues.

Comment on this clone: Distinct nucleotide sequences in the sample also encode this CDR3. The chain is built from TRBV18 and TRBJ2-1; no definite D call. The CDR3 covers 13 residues. The germline V gene encodes CDR1 KGHSH and CDR2 LQKENI. The germline V and J ends were trimmed by 5 bases and 0 bases, with 5 bases remaining between them. The CDR3 DNA follows: TGTGCCAGCTCATCTAGCTCCTACAATGAGCAGTTCTTC. Translated: CASSSSSYNEQFF.

This chain uses TRBV18 with TRBJ2-5, with 7 positions matching TRBD2. This CDR3 has 15 amino acids. Looked up from germline, CDR1 is KGHSH and CDR2 is LQKENI. Unmatched junction bases numbered 4, after V lost 2 bases and J lost 1 base. CDR3 region: CASSPVAGAQETQYF. CDR3 bases: TGTGCCAGCTCACCAGTTGCGGGAGCCCAAGAGACCCAGTACTTC.

The chain uses TRBV7-3 and TRBJ2-1; TRBD2 aligns across 11 bases. CDR1 and CDR2 (germline): SGHTA, FQGTGA. There are 15 residues in the CDR3. Germline trimming cut 3 bases from V and 3 bases from J; bases unmatched to any gene: 1. CDR3: CASSLGTSGYNEQFF. CDR3 nucleotides: TGTGCCAGCAGCTTGGGGACTAGCGGCTACAATGAGCAGTTCTTC.

The CDR3 region is CASSIPGPQPQHF. Here the CDR3 DNA reads TGTGCCAGTAGTATACCCGGGCCCCAGCCCCAGCATTTT. J is TRBJ1-5 and V is TRBV19; no definite D call. In germline, CDR1 is LNHDA, CDR2 SQIVND (reference sequence). This CDR3 region has 13 residues. Trimming pared 2 bases from V and 7 bases from J, leaving 9 bases between.

This clone rates as large. The V call is TRBV27, the J call TRBJ2-3, with D unclear. The germline V gene has CDR1 MNHEY and CDR2 SMNVEV (reference sequence). This CDR3 comprises 15 residues. Trimming removed 2 bases at V and 1 base at J, with 10 bases between. The CDR3 loop reads CASSLTVWGTDTQYF. The CDR3 bases are TGTGCCAGCAGTTTAACCGTCTGGGGCACAGATACGCAGTATTTT.

CDR3 residues: CASSLTGGSVRTEAFF. The CDR3 DNA is TGTGCCAGCAGTTTAACAGGGGGATCAGTTCGGACTGAAGCTTTCTTT. The gene calls are TRBV28 and TRBJ1-1; 8 nucleotides agree with TRBD1. After removal of 2 bases from V and 5 bases from J, the junction contained 10 bases not matched to a gene. CDR1 is MDHEN, CDR2 SYDVKM, per germline. CDR3 size: 16 residues.

Within the sample, this clone is large. Here the CDR3 reads CSVQLQGSYEQYV. CDR3 DNA sequence: TGCAGCGTCCAATTACAGGGTAGCTACGAGCAGTACGTC. This chain connects TRBV29-1 to TRBJ2-7; maybe TRBD1 (6 bases). Germline assignment: CDR1 SQVTM and CDR2 ANQGSEA. The CDR3 runs 13 residues. V was pared by 6 bases and J by 3 bases, with 15 bases between.

The chain recombines TRBV10-1 with TRBJ2-3; maybe TRBD2 (6 bases). The CDR3 totals 15 residues. Germline V gene data show CDR1 as WNHNN and CDR2 as SYGVQD (reference sequence). Trimming took off 9 bases at V and 0 bases at J, with 16 bases between the two ends. The CDR3 protein is CASTPGLASTDTQYF. Written as DNA, the CDR3 is TGCGCCAGTACCCCTGGGCTAGCGAGCACAGATACGCAGTATTTT.